The 24 T cell receptor beta chains reported below all come from one sample, sequenced in a study of PD-L1 blockade in urothelial cancer. Regarding time point: pretreatment peripheral blood. Assay used: immunoSEQ multiplex PCR; TCRdb lists only in-frame clones, some missing. The sample records about 56,000 clones, approximately 85% being singletons. The starting material was PBMCs, obtained around atezolizumab (anti-PD-L1) treatment. Receptors were obtained from a man aged 70-80 years with urothelial cancer.

V gene TRBV7-9 combines with J gene TRBJ2-3; 10 bases are shared with TRBD2. Germline V gene sequence: CDR1 SEHNR, CDR2 FQNEAQ (reference sequence). V lost 2 bases to trimming and J lost 2 bases; unmatched junction nucleotides: 4. This CDR3 spans 16 amino acids. CDR3 region: CASSLILAGVTDTQYF. CDR3 sequence (DNA): TGTGCCAGCAGCTTAATCCTAGCGGGAGTCACAGATACGCAGTATTTT.

This chain links TRBV28 with TRBJ2-5, with 11 bases matching TRBD2. Trimming cost V 3 bases and J 5 bases; bases outside gene matches: 8. CDR3 length: 16 residues. Germline assignment: CDR1 MDHEN and CDR2 SYDVKM. CDR3 nucleotides: TGTGCCAGCAGTTTTATAGCGGGAGGGCCAAGGGAGACCCAGTACTTC. This encodes CASSFIAGGPRETQYF.

This rearrangement joins TRBV27 to TRBJ2-1, with D hard to call. V lost 6 bases to trimming and J lost 7 bases, with 7 bases between them. In germline, CDR1 is MNHEY, CDR2 SMNVEV (reference sequence). The length of the CDR3 is 11 residues. CDR3 sequence: CASSQVNEQFF. The CDR3 nucleotides are TGTGCCAGCAGCCAGGTAAATGAGCAGTTCTTC.

The J gene is TRBJ2-1, the V gene TRBV19, with 7 positions matching TRBD1. J lost 7 bases, V lost 7 bases, and 10 bases had no gene match. The germline CDR1 and CDR2 sequences are LNHDA and SQIVND (reference sequence). The CDR3 contains 14 residues. The CDR3 sequence is CASTDRERGNEQFF. The CDR3 DNA reads as TGTGCCAGTACAGACAGGGAGAGGGGAAATGAGCAGTTCTTC. Variable domain in full (rest from reference TRBV19 and TRBJ2-1): DGGITQSPKYLFRKEGQNVTLSCEQNLNHDAMYWYRQDPGQGLRLIYYSQIVNDFQKGDIAEGYSVSREKKESFPLTVTSAQKNPTAFYLCASTDRERGNEQFFGPGTRLTVL.

V gene TRBV9 combines with J gene TRBJ1-5, with a weak D call TRBD1 (5 bases). Germline CDR1 reads SGDLS; CDR2 reads YYNGEE. The CDR3 totals 14 residues. Between the trimmed V and J ends, which lost 0 bases and 4 bases, there was a span of 8 bases. For the CDR3, the DNA is TGTGCCAGCAGCGTAGATGGGGCAAATCAGCCCCAGCATTTT. It yields the protein CASSVDGANQPQHF.

The rearrangement joins TRBV4-1 to TRBJ2-7, with D perhaps matching TRBD2 (5 bases). Per germline, CDR1 MGHRA and CDR2 YSYEKL. The CDR3 has 15 residues. V shed 7 bases and J shed 1 base, with 17 bases lying between them. The CDR3 protein is CASKGWAGYSYEQYF. The CDR3 DNA reads TGCGCCAGCAAGGGATGGGCGGGCTATTCCTACGAGCAGTACTTC.

Of note for this clone: Its ends do not fully match the called genes, so a read error is possible. This sequence joins TRBV30 and TRBJ2-7, with TRBD2 matching 7 bases. From germline, CDR1 is GTSNPN and CDR2 SVGIG (reference sequence). This CDR3 comprises 11 residues. The CDR3 spells CAWSGEGRVFF. The CDR3 nucleotides are TGTGCCTGGAGTGGGGAGGGCAGGGTTTTCTTC. Combining the CDR3 with reference TRBV30 and TRBJ2-7 gives the whole variable domain SQTIHQWPATLVQPVGSPLSLECTVEGTSNPNLYWYRQAAGRGLQLLFYSVGIGQISSEVPQNLSASRPQDRQFILSSKKLLLSDSGFYLCAWSGEGRVFFGPGTRLTVT.

This chain links TRBV5-4 with TRBJ1-1; perhaps TRBD1 as D (5 bases). Trimming took off 8 bases at V and 1 base at J, with 15 bases between the two ends. Germline V gene lookup returns CDR1 SGHNT and CDR2 YYREEE (reference sequence). CDR3 length equals 14 residues. The chain's CDR3 is CASLGGGGNTEAFF. Written as DNA, the CDR3 is TGTGCCAGTCTAGGCGGGGGTGGGAACACTGAAGCTTTCTTT.

The CDR3: CASSQPLQGARDEQFF. The CDR3 nucleotides are TGCGCCAGCAGCCAACCCCTACAGGGGGCTAGGGATGAGCAGTTCTTC. The chain has TRBV4-1 and TRBJ2-1; 9 bases match TRBD1. Trimming at V came to 2 bases and at J to 8 bases, leaving 10 bases not matched to a gene. The length of the CDR3 is 16 residues. Germline loops: CDR1 MGHRA, CDR2 YSYEKL.

On this clone: This specimen includes other DNA sequences encoding the same CDR3. The chain has TRBV11-2 and TRBJ2-1; TRBD2 agrees at 11 bases. The V segment lost 3 bases and the J segment 3 bases; nucleotides outside the gene matches: 1. In germline, CDR1 is SGHAT, CDR2 FQNNGV. The CDR3 is 15 residues long. In DNA, the CDR3 is TGTGCCAGCAGCTTCGGGACTAGCGGCTACAATGAGCAGTTCTTC. It translates to CASSFGTSGYNEQFF.

V and J are TRBV28 and TRBJ1-2, with TRBD1 matching over 11 bases. Germline CDR1 MDHEN, CDR2 SYDVKM. The CDR3 has 15 residues. The V gene end was trimmed by 10 bases and the J gene end by 4 bases; junction bases not matched to a gene: 11. DNA for the CDR3: TGTGCCACTCGGGGACAGGGGGTGACCTTCTATGGCTACACCTTC. Translated, it gives CATRGQGVTFYGYTF.

This clone showed up just a few times. The chain carries TRBV5-5 and TRBJ2-7; TRBD1 is a possible D gene (5 bases). The V gene lost 0 bases and the J gene lost 4 bases, with 5 bases spanning the gap. The CDR3 length is 12 residues. Germline V gene sequence: CDR1 SGHKS, CDR2 YYEKEE (reference sequence). This chain's CDR3 is CASSLGQYEQYF. CDR3 in DNA: TGTGCCAGCAGCTTGGGACAGTACGAGCAGTACTTC. Combining the CDR3 with reference TRBV5-5 and TRBJ2-7 gives the whole variable domain DAGVTQSPTHLIKTRGQQVTLRCSPISGHKSVSWYQQVLGQGPQFIFQYYEKEERGRGNFPDRFSARQFPNYSSELNVNALLLGDSALYLCASSLGQYEQYFGPGTRLTVT.

This chain joins TRBV9 and TRBJ2-7; D not resolved. The CDR3 covers 13 residues. Trimming removed 0 bases at V and 5 bases at J, with 9 bases between. The germline V gene has CDR1 SGDLS and CDR2 YYNGEE. The CDR3, as DNA: TGTGCCAGCAGCGTAGAACTAATCGACGAGCAGTACTTC. This translates into CASSVELIDEQYF.

V and J are TRBV28 and TRBJ1-4, with 8 bases identical to TRBD1. Per germline, CDR1 MDHEN and CDR2 SYDVKM. CDR3 length equals 17 residues. V was clipped by 4 bases and J by 5 bases; unmatched bases: 12. The CDR3 DNA sequence: TGTGCCAGCAGTTCCCCTGGGACAGGCTATAAAAATGAAAAACTGTTTTTT. Encoded protein: CASSSPGTGYKNEKLFF.

The V gene is TRBV7-9, the J gene TRBJ2-7, with 10 bases identical to TRBD1. This CDR3 is built from 16 residues. From germline, CDR1 is SEHNR and CDR2 FQNEAQ (reference sequence). V dropped 1 base and J dropped 5; count of bases not matched to a gene: 8. The CDR3 loop is CASSLVYGTGVNEQYF. For the CDR3, the DNA is TGTGCCAGCAGCTTAGTTTATGGGACAGGGGTCAACGAGCAGTACTTC.

V gene TRBV2 combines with J gene TRBJ1-5; TRBD1 agrees at 9 bases. Germline loops: CDR1 SNHLY, CDR2 FYNNEI. CDR3 size: 13 residues. The J segment lost 7 bases and the V segment lost 6 bases, leaving 4 bases of the junction unmatched. The CDR3 is CASRDRGLQPQHF. The CDR3 bases are TGTGCCAGCAGGGACAGGGGACTCCAGCCCCAGCATTTT.

The chain carries TRBV28 and TRBJ2-5; 8 bases are shared with TRBD1. This CDR3 contains 15 residues. Trimming removed 5 bases from V and 5 bases from J; junction bases left unmatched: 10. In germline, CDR1 is MDHEN, CDR2 SYDVKM. CDR3 residues: CASSPRTGLEETQYF. The CDR3 coding sequence is TGTGCCAGCAGTCCCAGGACAGGGCTCGAGGAGACCCAGTACTTC.

The gene calls are TRBV6-1 and TRBJ1-1; a possible D gene is TRBD1 (6 bases). This CDR3 is built from 13 residues. Germline V gene sequence: CDR1 MNHNS, CDR2 SASEGT. Deletions cut 5 bases from V and 5 bases from J, with 12 bases between. CDR3 DNA: TGTGCCAGCAGTATTAACAGGGTTACTGAAGCTTTCTTT. This translates into CASSINRVTEAFF.

The J gene is TRBJ2-5, the V gene TRBV5-1; maybe TRBD1 (6 bases). The CDR3 is 12 amino acids. The V gene lost 2 bases and the J gene lost 4 bases, with 6 bases spanning the gap. CDR1 and CDR2 from the germline V gene are SGHRS and YFSETQ. CDR3 region: CASSLQGETQYF. The CDR3 bases are TGCGCCAGCAGCTTACAGGGAGAGACCCAGTACTTC. Full variable domain (missing parts from reference TRBV5-1 and TRBJ2-5): KAGVTQTPRYLIKTRGQQVTLSCSPISGHRSVSWYQQTPGQGLQFLFEYFSETQRNKGNFPGRFSGRQFSNSRSEMNVSTLELGDSALYLCASSLQGETQYFGPGTRLLVL.

Concerning this clone itself: The sample contains more than one DNA sequence encoding this CDR3. This chain connects TRBV5-1 to TRBJ2-7, with 9 positions matching TRBD1. CDR1 and CDR2 from the germline V gene are SGHRS and YFSETQ. The CDR3 sequence is 15 residues long. The V gene end was trimmed by 0 bases and the J gene end by 3 bases; junction bases not matched to a gene: 4. The DNA for the CDR3 is TGCGCCAGCAGCTTGGATGGGACAGGGCTCTACGAGCAGTACTTC. It translates to CASSLDGTGLYEQYF.

The table lists this clone with a count of one. The gene calls are TRBV6-5 and TRBJ1-2; a possible D gene is TRBD1 (5 bases). The germline V gene encodes CDR1 MNHEY and CDR2 SVGAGI. This CDR3 has 13 amino acids. V was shortened by 2 bases and J by 4 bases, with 8 bases between the two germline ends. CDR3 bases: TGTGCCAGCAGTTACGGGAGGGGCTATGGCTACACCTTC. Translating gives CASSYGRGYGYTF.

The V and J genes are TRBV9 and TRBJ2-1; TRBD1 agrees at 7 bases. The CDR3 extends over 14 amino acids. CDR1 SGDLS and CDR2 YYNGEE come from the germline V gene. V was clipped by 2 bases and J by 4 bases; unmatched bases: 3. This CDR3 reads CASSVGDRYNEQFF. The CDR3 DNA follows: TGTGCCAGCAGCGTGGGGGACAGATACAATGAGCAGTTCTTC.

The chain combines TRBV25-1 with TRBJ2-2, with D perhaps matching TRBD1 (5 bases). Per germline, CDR1 MGHDK and CDR2 SYGVNS. Trimming took 1 base from V and 0 from J, leaving 9 bases between them. The CDR3 length is 16 residues. DNA for the CDR3: TGTGCCAGCAGTGAATTTGAAGGGGCGAACACCGGGGAGCTGTTTTTT. It is translated as CASSEFEGANTGELFF. Combining the CDR3 with reference TRBV25-1 and TRBJ2-2 gives the whole variable domain EADIYQTPRYLVIGTGKKITLECSQTMGHDKMYWYQQDPGMELHLIHYSYGVNSTEKGDLSSESTVSRIRTEHFPLTLESARPSHTSQYLCASSEFEGANTGELFFGEGSRLTVL.

The chain joins TRBV5-1 to TRBJ1-2; 7 bases are a match to TRBD1. Germline V lookup: CDR1 SGHRS, CDR2 YFSETQ. CDR3 length equals 15 residues. Losses at the gene ends were 0 bases for V and 4 bases for J; bases not matched to a gene: 6. CDR3 residues: CASSLGGQNIYGYTF. The CDR3 DNA reads as TGCGCCAGCAGCTTGGGGGGACAGAATATCTATGGCTACACCTTC.